The 9 T cell receptor beta chains below were found in one sample sequenced in a study of cytomegalovirus exposure and HLA in healthy donors. With 60 Vbeta and 13 Jbeta primers, the PCR was carried out. The data were produced by immunoSEQ multiplex PCR, yet TCRdb's version contains in-frame clones alone and is incomplete. Of tens of thousands of clones detected, under 80% appear once; the ten largest clones hold roughly a tenth. Sequenced: PBMCs. These receptor sequences come from a man under 40 in good health and CMV-seropositive.

This clone was counted once. This rearrangement joins TRBV11-3 to TRBJ2-7; TRBD2 might be the D (6 bases). Germline values: CDR1 SGHNT, CDR2 YENEEA. This CDR3 is built from 13 residues. Trimming cost V 2 bases and J 4 bases, with 9 bases left between them. CDR3 DNA sequence: TGTGCCAGCAGCTTATACGGGGGATACGAGCAGTACTTC. Amino acid sequence: CASSLYGGYEQYF.

The V gene is TRBV30, the J gene TRBJ1-1, with a possible D match to TRBD1 (5 bases). This CDR3 has 15 residues. CDR1 GTSNPN and CDR2 SVGIG come from the germline V gene (reference sequence). The ends were cut back, 0 bases at V and 0 bases at J, with 11 bases in the middle. Here the CDR3 reads CAWSVIRQLNTEAFF. In nucleotides, the CDR3 is TGTGCCTGGAGTGTAATTCGACAGTTGAACACTGAAGCTTTCTTT.

This sequence joins TRBV23-1 and TRBJ2-3, with TRBD1 matching over 11 bases. TRBV23-1 is an open reading frame, and its role is uncertain. V shed 4 bases and J 5 bases; nucleotides not matched to a gene: 8. CDR3 length: 16 amino acids. DNA of the CDR3: TGCGCCAGCAGTCTTACCGGGACAGGGGGTGTAGATACGCAGTATTTT. It yields the protein CASSLTGTGGVDTQYF.

This clone has a single count. The V call is TRBV4-1, the J call TRBJ1-5; TRBD1 matches at 7 bases. The V gene end was trimmed by 6 bases and the J gene end by 2 bases; junction bases not matched to a gene: 7. The CDR3 loop spans 15 amino acids. Germline V gives CDR1 MGHRA, CDR2 YSYEKL. In DNA, the CDR3 is TGCGCCAGCAGTTTCAGGGGGGAAGGCAATCAGCCCCAGCATTTT. It yields the protein CASSFRGEGNQPQHF.

This clone was seen a handful of times. This sequence joins TRBV5-1 and TRBJ2-6; D remains ambiguous. CDR1 and CDR2 (germline): SGHRS, YFSETQ. Trimming removed 0 bases from V and 0 bases from J, with 13 bases in between. This CDR3 is built from 18 residues. The DNA for the CDR3 is TGCGCCAGCAGCTTGGCGACAAGAACCATCTCTGGGGCCAACGTCCTGACTTTC. Translated: CASSLATRTISGANVLTF.

V and J are TRBV4-1 and TRBJ1-6; D is possibly TRBD1 (6 bases). The ends were cut back, 3 bases at V and 10 bases at J, with 13 bases in the middle. Germline V lookup: CDR1 MGHRA, CDR2 YSYEKL. The CDR3 has 14 residues. The CDR3 bases are TGCGCCAGCAGCCAGACCCACAGGGAATCACCCCTCCACTTT. Translating gives CASSQTHRESPLHF.

This clone was seen a single time. The chain combines TRBV7-9 with TRBJ2-3, with 9 bases matching TRBD2. With 1 base clipped from V and 2 bases from J, the junction kept 7 bases outside the gene matches. Germline CDR1 SEHNR, CDR2 FQNEAQ (reference sequence). This CDR3 is 17 amino acids long. CDR3 DNA sequence: TGTGCCAGCAGCTTAGTCCCCGCTAGCGGGGACACAGATACGCAGTATTTT. Encoded protein: CASSLVPASGDTDTQYF.

The chain carries TRBV5-1 and TRBJ1-4; TRBD1 matches at 9 bases. Germline V gene lookup returns CDR1 SGHRS and CDR2 YFSETQ. CDR3 length: 15 amino acids. V shed 2 bases and J 4 bases; nucleotides not matched to a gene: 3. As DNA, the CDR3 is TGCGCCAGCAGCTTAGGGGGACAGGGTAATGAAAAACTGTTTTTT. Translated, it gives CASSLGGQGNEKLFF.

This clone was counted once. The chain recombines TRBV30 with TRBJ2-2; D is perhaps TRBD1 (6 bases). CDR3 length: 15 amino acids. The V gene's germline CDR1 is GTSNPN and CDR2 SVGIG (reference sequence). V was shortened by 7 bases and J by 3 bases, with 18 bases between the two germline ends. As DNA, the CDR3 is TGTGCCTTCAAACAGGACAGCCCACACACCGGGGAGCTGTTTTTT. Translation: CAFKQDSPHTGELFF.